A single sample gave rise to the 22 T cell receptor beta chains below, sequenced in a study of long-term antiretroviral therapy in people with HIV. Researchers report immunoSEQ v3.0 was run at survey level. The protocol was immunoSEQ multiplex PCR, while the TCRdb copy is restricted to in-frame clones and leaves out a portion. The sample shows 30,000 to 40,000 clones, 95% to 98% of them seen only once. The sample here was unsorted PBMCs, taken 6.9 years after starting antiretroviral therapy. The receptors stem from a man aged 25 to 45 with HIV.

This clone was seen once. The chain joins TRBV7-9 to TRBJ1-1; D remains unclear. There are 15 residues in the CDR3. The germline V and J ends were trimmed by 5 bases and 4 bases, with 17 bases remaining between them. CDR1 and CDR2 from the germline V gene are SEHNR and FQNEAQ (reference sequence). The CDR3 spells CASSAQVGVGTEAFF. The CDR3 nucleotides are TGTGCCAGCAGCGCCCAGGTAGGAGTAGGCACTGAAGCTTTCTTT.

The chain links TRBV6-1 to TRBJ2-5; 7 bases align to TRBD1. Losses at the gene ends were 2 bases for V and 1 base for J; bases not matched to a gene: 7. Germline values: CDR1 MNHNS, CDR2 SASEGT. CDR3 length equals 16 residues. CDR3 nucleotides: TGTGCCAGCAGTGAACATGAAGGGGGCACCCAAGAGACCCAGTACTTC. Its protein product is CASSEHEGGTQETQYF.

The chain joins TRBV7-3 to TRBJ2-2, with a possible D match to TRBD2 (6 bases). The CDR3 is 15 amino acids. V lost 1 base, J lost 7 bases, and 13 bases lay in between. Germline CDR1 and CDR2: SGHTA and FQGTGA. The CDR3 here is CASSLNQGLVGELFF. As DNA, the CDR3 is TGTGCCAGCAGCTTAAATCAGGGACTTGTCGGGGAGCTGTTTTTT.

This chain joins TRBV11-2 and TRBJ2-1; possible D gene TRBD2, 6 bases. Trimming left V 5 bases short and J 0 bases short, with 11 bases between. There are 15 residues in the CDR3. CDR1 and CDR2 from the germline V gene are SGHAT and FQNNGV. The CDR3 nucleotides read TGTGCCAGCAGCCCGGGACTGGCCTCCTACAATGAGCAGTTCTTC. Amino acids: CASSPGLASYNEQFF.

The rearrangement uses TRBV6-5 and TRBJ2-2; possibly TRBD1 or TRBD2 for D (6 bases each). The germline V and J ends were trimmed by 8 bases and 4 bases, with 14 bases remaining between them. Germline V gene data show CDR1 as MNHEY and CDR2 as SVGAGI. The CDR3 has 14 residues. The CDR3 bases are TGTGCCAGCTGGGGGGCGCCTTCCACCGGGGAGCTGTTTTTT. Protein product: CASWGAPSTGELFF.

In DNA, the CDR3 is TGTGCCAGCAGCTCATCAGGGGCCCGGCAGCCCCAGCATTTT. This translates into CASSSSGARQPQHF. The chain carries TRBV7-8 and TRBJ1-5, with D possibly being TRBD1 (6 bases). Germline V gives CDR1 SGHVS, CDR2 FQNEAQ. Trimming took off 4 bases at V and 7 bases at J, with 14 bases between the two ends. The CDR3 sequence is 14 residues long. Complete variable domain (other parts from reference TRBV7-8 and TRBJ1-5): GAGVSQSPRYKVAKRGQDVALRCDPISGHVSLFWYQQALGQGPEFLTYFQNEAQLDKSGLPSDRFFAERPEGSVSTLKIQRTQQEDSAVYLCASSSSGARQPQHFGDGTRLSIL.

The chain joins TRBV7-6 to TRBJ2-2, with D perhaps given as TRBD1 or TRBD2 (5 bases each). V was shortened by 5 bases and J by 4 bases, with 17 bases between the two germline ends. Germline V gene data show CDR1 as SGHVS and CDR2 as FNYEAQ. The CDR3 is 16 amino acids. In nucleotides, the CDR3 is TGTGCCAGCAGCCCCTCGGGGCTAGCTGGCACCGGGGAGCTGTTTTTT. Translating gives CASSPSGLAGTGELFF.

The chain employs TRBV30 and TRBJ1-2; 8 bases fit TRBD1. The CDR3 covers 14 residues. In germline, CDR1 is GTSNPN, CDR2 SVGIG (reference sequence). The junction had 10 bases not matched to a gene; V was cut back by 3 bases and J by 7 bases. The CDR3 DNA reads as TGTGCCTGGAGGTCGGCACAGGGGGTTTCTGGCTACACCTTC. Encoded protein: CAWRSAQGVSGYTF.

The chain carries TRBV4-3 and TRBJ2-1; the D is unclear. The germline gives CDR1 LGHNA, CDR2 YSLEER. The CDR3 covers 13 residues. Trimming pared 1 base from V and 9 bases from J, leaving 10 bases between. This CDR3 is CASSQVQLTEQFF. The DNA for the CDR3 is TGCGCCAGCAGCCAAGTACAGTTAACTGAGCAGTTCTTC.

This rearrangement joins TRBV7-8 to TRBJ2-2; 7 positions agree with TRBD1. The CDR3 is 15 amino acids. J lost 4 bases, V lost 4 bases, and 6 bases had no gene match. Germline CDR1 and CDR2: SGHVS and FQNEAQ. The DNA of the CDR3 is TGTGCCAGCAGCTCTACCGACAGGGCCACCGGGGAGCTGTTTTTT. Protein sequence: CASSSTDRATGELFF.

The chain carries TRBV5-1 and TRBJ2-1; 8 bases fit TRBD2. Germline V gene lookup returns CDR1 SGHRS and CDR2 YFSETQ. With V trimmed by 1 base and J by 7 bases, 7 bases remained unmatched. CDR3 length equals 15 residues. The CDR3 protein is CASSLTGGRRNEQFF. DNA of the CDR3: TGCGCCAGCAGCTTGACGGGGGGGCGTCGTAATGAGCAGTTCTTC.

The V and J genes are TRBV6-6 and TRBJ1-1, with D unclear. Germline CDR1 is MNHNY and CDR2 is SVGAGI (reference sequence). V lost 6 bases to trimming and J lost 2 bases, with 4 bases between them. CDR3 length equals 11 residues. This CDR3 reads CASRPNTEAFF. Written as DNA, the CDR3 is TGTGCCAGCAGGCCCAACACTGAAGCTTTCTTT.

The chain is built from TRBV25-1 and TRBJ1-1; no clear D. Between the trimmed V and J ends, which lost 2 bases and 4 bases, there was a span of 14 bases. This CDR3 spans 15 amino acids. Germline V gene lookup returns CDR1 MGHDK and CDR2 SYGVNS. Here the CDR3 reads CASSEQRAGATEAFF. CDR3 in DNA: TGTGCCAGCAGTGAACAGCGGGCTGGCGCCACTGAAGCTTTCTTT.

This chain uses TRBV20-1 with TRBJ1-1, with D tentatively TRBD1 (5 bases). Germline V gene lookup returns CDR1 DFQATT and CDR2 SNEGSKA (reference sequence). V shed 7 bases and J shed 6 bases, with 9 bases lying between them. The CDR3 length is 10 residues. The CDR3 spells CSVSTAEAFF. In DNA form, the CDR3 reads TGCAGTGTTTCGACAGCTGAAGCTTTCTTT.

The chain couples TRBV27 to TRBJ1-5, with D perhaps TRBD1 (5 bases). CDR1 and CDR2 from the germline V gene are MNHEY and SMNVEV (reference sequence). Deletions cut 2 bases from V and 0 bases from J, with 11 bases between. The CDR3 extends over 16 amino acids. In nucleotides, the CDR3 is TGTGCCAGCAGTTTAAAGGGGTTTGATAGCAATCAGCCCCAGCATTTT. Translating gives CASSLKGFDSNQPQHF.

V usage is TRBV5-1 and J usage is TRBJ2-3; no reliable D call. The germline V gene has CDR1 SGHRS and CDR2 YFSETQ. The CDR3 is 12 amino acids. The V gene lost 2 bases and the J gene lost 8 bases, with 9 bases spanning the gap. CDR3 sequence reads: CASSLSGTTQYF. CDR3 sequence (DNA): TGCGCCAGCAGCTTAAGTGGTACTACGCAGTATTTT.

The V gene is TRBV7-6, the J gene TRBJ2-5; perhaps TRBD2 as D (5 bases). The germline V gene has CDR1 SGHVS and CDR2 FNYEAQ. This CDR3 spans 18 amino acids. V shed 5 bases and J shed 5 bases, with 27 bases lying between them. The chain's CDR3 is CASSPVLGFLGGVETQYF. DNA for the CDR3: TGTGCCAGCAGCCCAGTGCTCGGGTTCCTAGGAGGCGTCGAGACCCAGTACTTC.

This chain links TRBV4-2 with TRBJ1-6; D is uncertain. This CDR3 is 11 amino acids long. From germline, CDR1 is LGHNA and CDR2 YNFKEQ. V lost 5 bases and J lost 12, with 8 bases in between. The CDR3 sequence: CASSYGVPLHF. CDR3 sequence (DNA): TGTGCCAGCAGCTACGGAGTACCCCTCCACTTT.

The chain has TRBV10-3 and TRBJ2-1, with TRBD2 identical over 12 bases. Germline CDR1 and CDR2: ENHRY and SYGVKD. Losses at the gene ends were 4 bases for V and 5 bases for J; bases not matched to a gene: 0. This CDR3 is 14 amino acids long. The CDR3 coding sequence is TGTGCCATCAGTGGACTAGCGGGAGACAATGAGCAGTTCTTC. Amino acid sequence: CAISGLAGDNEQFF.

V and J are TRBV2 and TRBJ2-5; D might be TRBD2 (6 bases). This CDR3 has 15 residues. Trimming pared 3 bases from V and 4 bases from J, leaving 15 bases between. Germline CDR1 and CDR2: SNHLY and FYNNEI. CDR3: CASSEGTQGGETQYF. CDR3 DNA: TGTGCCAGCAGTGAGGGGACTCAGGGAGGAGAGACCCAGTACTTC.

The chain links TRBV7-3 to TRBJ2-1; D uncertain. V lost 4 bases and J lost 0, with 13 bases in between. The CDR3 sequence is 16 residues long. Germline V gene lookup returns CDR1 SGHTA and CDR2 FQGTGA. CDR3: CASSSRSESSYNEQFF. In nucleotides, the CDR3 is TGTGCCAGCAGCTCACGATCCGAGAGCTCCTACAATGAGCAGTTCTTC.

The chain couples TRBV11-1 to TRBJ2-3, with 7 bases matching TRBD1. The CDR3 runs to 17 residues. Germline V gene lookup returns CDR1 SGHAT and CDR2 FQDESV (reference sequence). V shed 5 bases and J 1 base; nucleotides not matched to a gene: 12. The CDR3 bases are TGTGCCAGCAGCCGCCTAGGACAGGTTGGCCGCACAGATACGCAGTATTTT. Protein sequence: CASSRLGQVGRTDTQYF.